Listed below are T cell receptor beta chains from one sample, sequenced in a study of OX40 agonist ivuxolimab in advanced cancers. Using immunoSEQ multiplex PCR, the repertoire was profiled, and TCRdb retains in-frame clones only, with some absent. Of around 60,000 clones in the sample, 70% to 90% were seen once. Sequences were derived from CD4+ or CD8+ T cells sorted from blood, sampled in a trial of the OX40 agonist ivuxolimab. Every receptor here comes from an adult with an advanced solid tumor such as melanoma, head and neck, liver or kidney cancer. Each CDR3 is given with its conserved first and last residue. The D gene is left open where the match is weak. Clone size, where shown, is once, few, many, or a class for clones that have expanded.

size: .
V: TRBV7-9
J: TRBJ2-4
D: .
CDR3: CASSLELSWQAKNIQYF
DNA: TGTGCCAGCAGCTTAGAGCTGTCTTGGCAGGCCAAAAACATTCAGTACTTC

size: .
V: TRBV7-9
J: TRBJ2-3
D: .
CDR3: CASSLGGADTQYF
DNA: TGTGCCAGCAGCTTAGGAGGGGCAGATACGCAGTATTTT

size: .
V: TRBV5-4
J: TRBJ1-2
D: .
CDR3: CASSLKVTGGYGYTF
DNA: TGTGCCAGCAGCTTGAAGGTTACAGGCGGCTATGGCTACACCTTC

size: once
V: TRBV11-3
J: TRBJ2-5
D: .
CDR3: CASSLRSTSGYETQYF
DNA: TGTGCCAGCAGCTTACGGTCGACTAGTGGGTACGAGACCCAGTACTTC

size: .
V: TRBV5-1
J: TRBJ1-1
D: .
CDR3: CASSSLGEGVEAFF
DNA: TGCGCCAGCAGCTCTCTAGGGGAGGGGGTTGAAGCTTTCTTT

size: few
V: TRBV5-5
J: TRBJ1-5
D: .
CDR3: CASSLFVSNQPQHF
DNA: TGTGCCAGCAGCTTGTTTGTTAGCAATCAGCCCCAGCATTTT

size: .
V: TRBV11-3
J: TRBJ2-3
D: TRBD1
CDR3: CASSLGQGSSTDTQYF
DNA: TGTGCCAGCAGCTTAGGACAGGGGTCGAGCACAGATACGCAGTATTTT

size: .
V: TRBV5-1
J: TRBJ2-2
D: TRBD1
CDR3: CASSSGQGNTGELFF
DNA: TGCGCCAGCAGCTCCGGACAGGGGAACACCGGGGAGCTGTTTTTT

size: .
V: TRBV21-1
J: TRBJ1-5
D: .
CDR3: CASSSMHRGFSNQPQHF
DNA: TGTGCCAGCAGCTCCATGCACAGGGGTTTTAGCAATCAGCCCCAGCATTTT

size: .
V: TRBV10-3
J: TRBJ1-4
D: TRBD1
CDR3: CAGGGTDEKLFF
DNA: TGTGCCGGAGGTGGGACAGATGAAAAACTGTTTTTT

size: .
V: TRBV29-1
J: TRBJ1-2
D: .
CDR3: CSVDGPTGGYYGYTF
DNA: TGCAGCGTGGATGGGCCCACCGGGGGCTACTATGGCTACACCTTC

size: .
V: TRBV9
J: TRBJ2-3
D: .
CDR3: CASSPGPTDTQYF
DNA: TGTGCCAGCAGCCCCGGCCCCACAGATACGCAGTATTTT

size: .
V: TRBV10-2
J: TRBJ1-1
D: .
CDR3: CASRQRGYMNTEAFF
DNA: TGCGCCAGCAGGCAGAGGGGGTACATGAACACTGAAGCTTTCTTT

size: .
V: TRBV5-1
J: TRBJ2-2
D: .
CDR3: CASSFGGGGTGELFF
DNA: TGCGCCAGCAGCTTTGGAGGGGGAGGTACCGGGGAGCTGTTTTTT

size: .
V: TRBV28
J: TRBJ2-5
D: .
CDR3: CASSQGSQETQYF
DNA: TGTGCCAGCAGCCAGGGTTCCCAAGAGACCCAGTACTTC

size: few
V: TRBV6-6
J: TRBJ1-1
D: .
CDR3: CASSWETGSEAFF
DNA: TGTGCCAGCAGTTGGGAGACAGGCTCTGAAGCTTTCTTT

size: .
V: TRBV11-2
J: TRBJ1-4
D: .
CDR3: CASTLPPSHSLNEKLFF
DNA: TGTGCCAGCACCTTACCCCCCTCCCACAGTCTTAATGAAAAACTGTTTTTT

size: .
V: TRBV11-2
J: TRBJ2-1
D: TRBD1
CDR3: CASSLERFRGQGRSYNEQFF
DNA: TGTGCCAGCAGCTTAGAAAGGTTTAGGGGACAGGGGCGCTCGTACAATGAGCAGTTCTTC

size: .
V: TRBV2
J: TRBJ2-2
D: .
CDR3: CASRGSPNTGELFF
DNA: TGTGCCAGCAGGGGGAGCCCGAACACCGGGGAGCTGTTTTTT

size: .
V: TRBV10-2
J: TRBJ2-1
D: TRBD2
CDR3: CASSLAGFNEQFF
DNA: TGCGCCAGCAGTCTAGCGGGATTCAATGAGCAGTTCTTC

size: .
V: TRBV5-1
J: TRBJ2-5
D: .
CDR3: CASSDRRSGETQYF
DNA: TGCGCCAGCAGCGACCGAAGGTCGGGGGAGACCCAGTACTTC

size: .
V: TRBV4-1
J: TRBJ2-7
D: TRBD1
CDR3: CASSRPTGDSYEQYF
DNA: TGCGCCAGCAGCCGCCCTACAGGGGACTCCTACGAGCAGTACTTC

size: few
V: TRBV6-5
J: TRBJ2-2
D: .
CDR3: CASRDPVGGLELFF
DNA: TGTGCCAGCAGGGACCCGGTCGGGGGTTTGGAGCTGTTTTTT

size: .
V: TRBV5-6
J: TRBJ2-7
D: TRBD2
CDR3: CASSLAGVTYEQYF
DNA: TGTGCCAGCAGCTTAGCGGGGGTCACCTACGAGCAGTACTTC

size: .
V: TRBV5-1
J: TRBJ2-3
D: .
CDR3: CASSLDPSRAADTQYF
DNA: TGCGCCAGCAGCTTGGATCCCTCGCGGGCAGCAGATACGCAGTATTTT